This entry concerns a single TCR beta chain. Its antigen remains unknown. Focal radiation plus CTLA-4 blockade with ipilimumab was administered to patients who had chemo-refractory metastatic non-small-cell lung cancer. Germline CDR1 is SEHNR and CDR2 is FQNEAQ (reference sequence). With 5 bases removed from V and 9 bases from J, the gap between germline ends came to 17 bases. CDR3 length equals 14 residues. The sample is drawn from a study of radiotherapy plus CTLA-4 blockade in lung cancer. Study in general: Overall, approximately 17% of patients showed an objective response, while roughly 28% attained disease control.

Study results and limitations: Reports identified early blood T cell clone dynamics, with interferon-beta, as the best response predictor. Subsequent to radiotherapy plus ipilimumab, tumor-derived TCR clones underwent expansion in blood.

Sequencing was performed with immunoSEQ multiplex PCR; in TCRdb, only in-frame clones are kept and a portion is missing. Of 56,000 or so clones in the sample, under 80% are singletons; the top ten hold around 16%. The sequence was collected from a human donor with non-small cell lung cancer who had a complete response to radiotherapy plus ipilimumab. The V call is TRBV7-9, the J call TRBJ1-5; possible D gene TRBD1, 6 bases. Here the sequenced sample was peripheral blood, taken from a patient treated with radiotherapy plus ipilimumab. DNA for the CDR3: TGTGCCAGCAGCGGCGGACAGTACCCCGGGCCCCAGCATTTT. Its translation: CASSGGQYPGPQHF.